This paragraph reports one T cell receptor (beta chain). The data were taken from a study of shared T cell receptors in the human thymus. There are 16 residues in the CDR3. CDR1 is MNHNS, CDR2 SASEGT, per germline. Trimming removed 0 bases from V and 2 bases from J; junction bases left unmatched: 4. Sequencing used immunoSEQ multiplex PCR; TCRdb keeps in-frame clones, though not all of them. The data contain about 660,000 clones, roughly 90% of them singletons. This sample also appeared in a second study, on human thymus T cells.

This receptor was obtained from a boy in the first two years of life with a congenital heart defect. The gene calls are TRBV6-1 and TRBJ2-7, with 10 nucleotides matching TRBD2. The material sequenced was thymocytes. The DNA for the CDR3 is TGTGCCAGCAGTGAAGCCGGACTAGCGGATACCTACGAGCAGTACTTC. It encodes CASSEAGLADTYEQYF.